The clone carrying this TCR beta chain was picked up one time. Its antigen is undetermined. Trimming removed 5 bases from V and 2 bases from J, with 11 bases in between. The CDR3 covers 14 residues. Germline V gives CDR1 SGHTA, CDR2 FQGTGA. This entry is derived from a study of shared clonotypes between healthy human individuals. Whole-study context: CD4 naive and CD4 memory each took three plates per donor, while CD8 naive took two and CD8 memory one.

Study conclusions and caveats: A handful of donors shared about 5% of their naive CD4 clonotypes.

The assay was immunoSEQ multiplex PCR, and TCRdb's table has in-frame clones only and misses some. The sample shows some 1,400,000 clones, about 96% of them seen only once. The rearrangement joins TRBV7-3 to TRBJ2-3; D ambiguous. Material for sequencing was naive CD4+ T cells sorted from blood. Subset in this sample: CD45RA+ positively selected. The clonotype was recovered from a man between 25 and 39 years old in good health. The CDR3 sequence is CASSKDGNTDTQYF. CDR3 nucleotides: TGTGCCAGCAGCAAAGATGGGAACACAGATACGCAGTATTTT.